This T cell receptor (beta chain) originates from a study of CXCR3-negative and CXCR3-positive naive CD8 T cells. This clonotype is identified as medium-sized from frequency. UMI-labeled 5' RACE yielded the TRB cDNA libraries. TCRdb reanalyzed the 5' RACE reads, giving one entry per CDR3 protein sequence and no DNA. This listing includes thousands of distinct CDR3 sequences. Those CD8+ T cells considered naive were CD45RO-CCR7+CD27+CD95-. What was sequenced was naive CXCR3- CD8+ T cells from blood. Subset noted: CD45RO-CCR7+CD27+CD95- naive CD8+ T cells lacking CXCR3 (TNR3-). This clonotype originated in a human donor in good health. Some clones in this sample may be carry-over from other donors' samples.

This CDR3 is CASSPEGRNEQYF. J is TRBJ2-7 and V is TRBV4-1. CDR1 MGHRA and CDR2 YSYEKL come from the germline V gene. The CDR3 has 13 residues.